The 5 T cell receptor beta chains listed next were all sequenced from one sample in a study of blood T cell repertoires in COVID-19. This table comes from immunoSEQ multiplex PCR, and its TCRdb copy is limited to in-frame clones, with some not included. The sample contains 310,000 or so clones, roughly 84% of which appear only once. Sequencing was done on a sample of peripheral blood. Every receptor here comes from a middle-aged man with active or convalescent COVID-19.

This chain's CDR3 is CASSSGTAGSHEQYF. Here the CDR3 DNA reads TGTGCCAGCAGCTCCGGGACAGCCGGTTCTCACGAGCAGTACTTC. The rearrangement uses TRBV11-1 and TRBJ2-7; TRBD1 matches 7 bases. The CDR3 runs to 15 residues. Losses at the gene ends were 4 bases for V and 5 bases for J; bases not matched to a gene: 11. Per germline, CDR1 SGHAT and CDR2 FQDESV (reference sequence).

The chain carries TRBV24-1 and TRBJ1-2, with D possibly TRBD1 on 6 matching bases. Germline V gene sequence: CDR1 KGHDR, CDR2 SFDVKD. The CDR3 length is 16 residues. Between the trimmed V and J ends, which lost 5 bases and 0 bases, there was a span of 15 bases. The chain's CDR3 is CATSGPIDRSNYGYTF. The DNA for the CDR3 is TGTGCCACCAGTGGTCCAATCGACAGGTCTAACTATGGCTACACCTTC.

This clone was recorded a few times. The chain couples TRBV20-1 to TRBJ1-2; D gene ambiguous. Trimming removed 4 bases from V and 4 bases from J, with 16 bases in between. The length of the CDR3 is 14 residues. Germline CDR1 DFQATT, CDR2 SNEGSKA (reference sequence). The CDR3 here is CSATDNPGSYGYTF. CDR3 nucleotides: TGCAGTGCTACTGATAACCCAGGCTCCTATGGCTACACCTTC.

The chain joins TRBV5-1 to TRBJ2-7; D gene unclear. Trimming pared 0 bases from V and 4 bases from J, leaving 14 bases between. Germline CDR1 and CDR2: SGHRS and YFSETQ. The CDR3 has 15 amino acids. In DNA, the CDR3 is TGCGCCAGCAGCTTGGCAGGTAAGCAGGAATACGAGCAGTACTTC. The encoded protein is CASSLAGKQEYEQYF.

The rearrangement joins TRBV28 to TRBJ1-5; D possibly corresponds to TRBD1 (5 bases). The V gene's germline CDR1 is MDHEN and CDR2 SYDVKM. V was pared by 6 bases and J by 0 bases, with 9 bases between. The CDR3 extends over 14 amino acids. The CDR3 sequence: CASSRVYSNQPQHF. The CDR3 region has the DNA TGTGCCAGCAGCAGGGTTTATAGCAATCAGCCCCAGCATTTT.